This T cell receptor beta chain was found in a study of T cell repertoires in cytomegalovirus infection. This clonotype was seen once. The target antigen is unknown. The length of the CDR3 is 13 residues. The germline V and J ends were trimmed by 3 bases and 8 bases, with 12 bases remaining between them. Study-level findings and limits: Clonotype analysis showed dominance of the ex vivo response by HLA-C-restricted CMV-specific TCR beta clonotypes.

TCRdb ran MiXCR on the reads and lists one entry per CDR3 protein. Of roughly 570,000 distinct CDR3 sequences listed, around two fifths are singletons. The rearrangement uses TRBV12-3 or TRBV12-4 and TRBJ2-3; tentative D call: TRBD1 (5 bases). This specimen was cultured PBMCs, taken from culture after CMV antigen stimulation. The source is a human donor in good health (CMV status not recorded). Some clones in this sample may be carry-over from other donors' samples. The CDR3 DNA sequence: TGTGCCAGCAGTTTTGGACACACTCCTACGCAGTATTTT. This translates into CASSFGHTPTQYF.